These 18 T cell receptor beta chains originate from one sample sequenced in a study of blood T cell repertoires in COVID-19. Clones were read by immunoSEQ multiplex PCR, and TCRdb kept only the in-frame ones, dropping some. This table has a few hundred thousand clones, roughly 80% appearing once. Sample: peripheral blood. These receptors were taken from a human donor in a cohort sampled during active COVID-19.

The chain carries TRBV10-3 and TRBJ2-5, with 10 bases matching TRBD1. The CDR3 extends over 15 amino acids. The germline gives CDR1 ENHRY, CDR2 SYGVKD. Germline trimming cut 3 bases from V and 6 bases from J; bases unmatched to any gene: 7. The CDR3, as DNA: TGTGCCATCAGTGACGGCCGGACAGGGGGGAAGACCCAGTACTTC. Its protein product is CAISDGRTGGKTQYF.

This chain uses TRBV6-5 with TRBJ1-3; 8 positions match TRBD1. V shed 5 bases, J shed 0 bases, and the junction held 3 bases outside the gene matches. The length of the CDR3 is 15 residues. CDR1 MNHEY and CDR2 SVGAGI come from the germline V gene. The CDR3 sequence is CASSPDRGSGNTIYF. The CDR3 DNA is TGTGCCAGCAGTCCCGACAGGGGCTCTGGAAACACCATATATTTT.

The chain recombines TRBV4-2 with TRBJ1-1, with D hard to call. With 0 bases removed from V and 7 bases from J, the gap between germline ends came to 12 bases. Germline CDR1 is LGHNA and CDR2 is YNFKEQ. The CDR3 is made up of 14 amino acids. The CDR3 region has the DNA TGTGCCAGCAGCCAAGAATCCAGGCCCAGTGAAGCTTTCTTT. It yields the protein CASSQESRPSEAFF.

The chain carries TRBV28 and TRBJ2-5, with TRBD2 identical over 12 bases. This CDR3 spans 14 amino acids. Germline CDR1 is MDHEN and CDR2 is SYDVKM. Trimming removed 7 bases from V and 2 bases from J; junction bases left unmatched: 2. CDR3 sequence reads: CASNLAGGQETQYF. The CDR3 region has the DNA TGTGCCAGCAACCTAGCGGGAGGGCAAGAGACCCAGTACTTC. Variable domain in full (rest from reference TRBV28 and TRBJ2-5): DVKVTQSSRYLVKRTGEKVFLECVQDMDHENMFWYRQDPGLGLRLIYFSYDVKMKEKGDIPEGYSVSREKKERFSLILESASTNQTSMYLCASNLAGGQETQYFGPGTRLLVL.

The CDR3 here is CASRGSGSSHEQYF. CDR3 coding DNA: TGTGCCAGCAGGGGTAGCGGGAGTTCCCACGAGCAGTACTTC. This chain connects TRBV28 to TRBJ2-7, with 9 bases identical to TRBD2. The CDR3 runs 14 residues. CDR1 and CDR2 (germline): MDHEN, SYDVKM. The ends lost 6 bases at V and 5 bases at J; junction bases unmatched: 8.

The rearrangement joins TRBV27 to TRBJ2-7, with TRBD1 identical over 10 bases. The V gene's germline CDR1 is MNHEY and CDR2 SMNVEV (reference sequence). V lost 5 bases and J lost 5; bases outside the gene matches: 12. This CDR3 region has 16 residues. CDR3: CASSRRGTGEINEQYF. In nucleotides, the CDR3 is TGTGCCAGCAGTCGGCGCGGGACAGGGGAGATTAACGAGCAGTACTTC.

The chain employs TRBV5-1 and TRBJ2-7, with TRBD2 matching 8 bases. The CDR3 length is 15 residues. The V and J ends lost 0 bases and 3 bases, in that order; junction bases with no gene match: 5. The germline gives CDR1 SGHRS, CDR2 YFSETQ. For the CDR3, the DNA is TGCGCCAGCAGCTTGGAGGGCGCGGGGGGCTACGAGCAGTACTTC. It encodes CASSLEGAGGYEQYF. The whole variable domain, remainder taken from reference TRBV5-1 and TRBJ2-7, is KAGVTQTPRYLIKTRGQQVTLSCSPISGHRSVSWYQQTPGQGLQFLFEYFSETQRNKGNFPGRFSGRQFSNSRSEMNVSTLELGDSALYLCASSLEGAGGYEQYFGPGTRLTVT.

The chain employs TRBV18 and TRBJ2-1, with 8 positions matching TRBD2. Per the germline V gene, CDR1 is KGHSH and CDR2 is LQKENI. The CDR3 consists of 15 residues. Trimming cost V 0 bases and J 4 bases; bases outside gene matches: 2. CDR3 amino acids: CASSPPSGTYNEQFF. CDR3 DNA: TGTGCCAGCTCACCACCTAGCGGGACATACAATGAGCAGTTCTTC.

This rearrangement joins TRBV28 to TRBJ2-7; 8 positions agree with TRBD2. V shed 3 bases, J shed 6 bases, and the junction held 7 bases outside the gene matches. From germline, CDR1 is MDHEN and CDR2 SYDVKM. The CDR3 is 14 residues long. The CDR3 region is CASSLGGGPIEQYF. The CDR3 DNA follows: TGTGCCAGCAGTTTGGGCGGGGGGCCCATCGAGCAGTACTTC.

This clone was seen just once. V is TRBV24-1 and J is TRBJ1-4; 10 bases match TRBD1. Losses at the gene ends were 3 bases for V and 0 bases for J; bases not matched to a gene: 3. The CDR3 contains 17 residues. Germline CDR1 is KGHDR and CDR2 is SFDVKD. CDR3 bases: TGTGCCACCAGTGATCAGGGACAGGGGACAACTAATGAAAAACTGTTTTTT. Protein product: CATSDQGQGTTNEKLFF.

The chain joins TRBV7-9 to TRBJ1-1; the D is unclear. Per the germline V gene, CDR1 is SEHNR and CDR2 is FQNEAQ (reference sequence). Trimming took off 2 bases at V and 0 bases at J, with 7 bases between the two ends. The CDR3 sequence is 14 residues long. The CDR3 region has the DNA TGTGCCAGCAGCTTAAACAGCATGAACACTGAAGCTTTCTTT. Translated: CASSLNSMNTEAFF.

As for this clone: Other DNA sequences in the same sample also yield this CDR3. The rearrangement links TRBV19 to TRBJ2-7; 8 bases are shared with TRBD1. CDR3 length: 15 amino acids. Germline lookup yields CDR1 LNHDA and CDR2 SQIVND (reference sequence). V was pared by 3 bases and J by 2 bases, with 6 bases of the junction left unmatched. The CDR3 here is CASSIAGTGPYEQYF. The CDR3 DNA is TGTGCCAGTAGTATCGCTGGGACAGGTCCCTACGAGCAGTACTTC.

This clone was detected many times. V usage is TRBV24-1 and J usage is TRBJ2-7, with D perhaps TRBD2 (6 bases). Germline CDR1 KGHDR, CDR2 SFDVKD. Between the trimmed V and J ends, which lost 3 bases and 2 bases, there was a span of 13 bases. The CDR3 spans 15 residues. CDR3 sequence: CATSDPMGGTYEQYF. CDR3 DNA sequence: TGTGCCACCAGTGATCCCATGGGGGGAACCTACGAGCAGTACTTC.

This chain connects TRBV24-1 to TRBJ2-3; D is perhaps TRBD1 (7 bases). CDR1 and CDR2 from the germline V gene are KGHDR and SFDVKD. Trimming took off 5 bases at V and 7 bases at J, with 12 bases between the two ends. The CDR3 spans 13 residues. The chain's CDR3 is CATSGQGGYTQYF. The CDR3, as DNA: TGTGCCACCAGTGGGCAGGGGGGTTATACGCAGTATTTT.

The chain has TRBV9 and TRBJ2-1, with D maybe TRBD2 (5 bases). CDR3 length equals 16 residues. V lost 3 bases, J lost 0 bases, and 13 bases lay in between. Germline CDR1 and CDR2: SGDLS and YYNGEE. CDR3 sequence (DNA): TGTGCCAGCAGCGAGAGGGCCGTCCCCTCCTACAATGAGCAGTTCTTC. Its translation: CASSERAVPSYNEQFF.

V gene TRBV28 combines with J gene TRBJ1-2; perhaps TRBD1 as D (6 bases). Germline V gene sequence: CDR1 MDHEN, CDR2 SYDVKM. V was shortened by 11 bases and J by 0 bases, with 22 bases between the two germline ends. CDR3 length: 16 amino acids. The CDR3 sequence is CAAHTGGALTNYGYTF. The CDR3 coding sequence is TGTGCCGCCCATACGGGGGGGGCGCTCACTAACTATGGCTACACCTTC.

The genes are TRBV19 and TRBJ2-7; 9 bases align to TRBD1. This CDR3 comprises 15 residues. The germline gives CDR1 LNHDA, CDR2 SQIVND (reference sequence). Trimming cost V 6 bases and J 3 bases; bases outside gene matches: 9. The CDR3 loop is CASRPPGTGYYEQYF. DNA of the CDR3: TGTGCCAGTAGACCCCCCGGGACAGGGTACTACGAGCAGTACTTC.

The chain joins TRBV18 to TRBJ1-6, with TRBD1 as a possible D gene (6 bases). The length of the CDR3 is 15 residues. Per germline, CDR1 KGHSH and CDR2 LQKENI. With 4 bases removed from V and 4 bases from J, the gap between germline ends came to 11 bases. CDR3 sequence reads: CASSLQQGYNSPLHF. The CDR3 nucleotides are TGTGCCAGCTCACTGCAACAGGGATATAATTCACCCCTCCACTTT.